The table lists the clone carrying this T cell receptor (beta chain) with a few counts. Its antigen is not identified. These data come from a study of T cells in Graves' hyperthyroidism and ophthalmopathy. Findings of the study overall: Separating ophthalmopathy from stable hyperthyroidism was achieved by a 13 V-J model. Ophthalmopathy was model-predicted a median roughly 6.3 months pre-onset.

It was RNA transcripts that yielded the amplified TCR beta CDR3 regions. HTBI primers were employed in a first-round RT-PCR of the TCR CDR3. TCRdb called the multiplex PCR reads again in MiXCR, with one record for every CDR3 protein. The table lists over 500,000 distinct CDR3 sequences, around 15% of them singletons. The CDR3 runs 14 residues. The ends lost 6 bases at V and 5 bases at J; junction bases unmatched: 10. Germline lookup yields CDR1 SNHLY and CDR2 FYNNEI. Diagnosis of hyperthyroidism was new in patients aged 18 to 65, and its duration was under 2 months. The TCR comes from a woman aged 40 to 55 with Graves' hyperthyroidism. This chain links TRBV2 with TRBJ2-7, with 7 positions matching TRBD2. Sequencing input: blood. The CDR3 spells CASSSRGGPNEQYF. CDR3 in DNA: TGTGCCAGCAGCAGCCGGGGAGGGCCGAACGAGCAGTACTTC.